This T cell receptor beta chain came from a study of blood T cell repertoires in COVID-19. Sequenced by immunoSEQ multiplex PCR; TCRdb stores in-frame clones only, minus some. The repertoire includes 100,000 to 150,000 clones, over 75% of them detected once, and under 7% sits in the top ten. V was pared by 3 bases and J by 1 base, with 2 bases of the junction left unmatched. Germline V gives CDR1 ENHRY, CDR2 SYGVKD. This CDR3 comprises 15 residues. This TCR was sampled from a man of 80 years or more with active or convalescent COVID-19. The sequenced material came from peripheral blood. The chain joins TRBV10-3 to TRBJ1-5; 8 bases map to TRBD1. DNA for the CDR3: TGTGCCATCAGTGACCGACAGGGGAGCAATCAGCCCCAGCATTTT. It codes for CAISDRQGSNQPQHF.